Described below is a single T cell receptor (beta chain) sequence and its context. In its sample, this clone was seen a few times. It has no known antigen specificity. No much larger clone is present one base from it, and per-base qualities are unavailable. The record originates from a study of cytomegalovirus exposure and HLA in healthy donors (TCRdb year 2017). Some background on the complete study: An earlier analysis of a few hundred of the donors reported approximately 300 Gb of sequence data and 95 million to 120 million unique TCR beta sequences obtained from about 179 million T cells. Roughly 300 gigabases of sequencing data and 70 million to 100 million unique TCR sequences made up an early release that covered 500 to 700 HLA-typed donors. The genetic ancestry cluster associated with self-reported Caucasian donors included over 80% of the roughly 400 genotyped donors. The study aimed to test whether cataloging public T cell receptors could reveal signatures of past pathogen exposure. The study profiled the T cell repertoires of hundreds of subjects by immunosequencing and related them to cytomegalovirus serostatus. Besides the first cohort of roughly 700 subjects, a separate validation cohort made up of some 110 different subjects was used. To predict cytomegalovirus infection status, the study combined high-throughput TCR immunosequencing, statistical association of individual TCRs with disease status, and machine learning. A later analysis re-examined previously published TCR beta repertoires from more than 650 donors and added high-resolution HLA genotyping to investigate patterns of TCR occurrence. In the later analysis, no new phenotypic data were used to find candidate immune exposures; instead, reliance was placed on TCR beta sequences and their occurrence across donors. In an earlier analysis of 500 to 650 of the donors, high-throughput TCR beta sequencing was used to judge whether each TCR beta V gene segment behaved as functional or pseudogenic. Donor age, sex, ethnicity and CMV serostatus were collected together with the repertoire data. Genome-wide SNP genotypes for about 55% of the roughly 670 donors were used in a later genetic analysis, which treated that subset as a discovery cohort. All discovery cohort repertoires had been generated using a single sequencing platform. Class I and class II HLA loci were covered by the typing at four-digit resolution. The number of donors typed differed by locus, with about 629-630 for A, B, C, DRB1 and DQB1, about 500 for DQA1, approximately 580 for DPA1, and roughly 450 for DPB1. Several DR-DQ haplotypes were treated as single units for association and clustering because of strong linkage in the cohort. Among some 410 genotyped donors of the cohort, an average of about 240,000 unique TCR beta nucleotide sequences were sequenced per donor, 15% to 20% of them non-productive. Here is what the overall study found, with its caveats: In this cohort, only TCR beta chains were sequenced, and detectable features were limited by the absence of alpha or paired-chain data. A later genetic analysis reported fewer N-insertions in productive TCRs among donors in an Asian-associated ancestry cluster than the approximately 700-donor mean. When HLA alleles, especially DR and DQ, strongly co-occurred, attributing TCR associations to individual alleles was difficult. Because some donors lacked HLA typing at each locus, the association tests relied only on the typed subset. Presence/absence analyses assumed roughly uniform sequencing depth across donors, an assumption that may not hold. According to a later analysis, parvovirus B19, influenza, CMV and Epstein-Barr virus appeared linked to several top co-occurrence clusters. A later analysis found that most CMV-associated TCR beta chains appeared HLA-restricted, with HLA associations seemingly driven largely by CMV exposure. Some IMGT-functional V segments, including TRBV6-2 and TRBV6-3, could not be told apart with the 87-base-pair reads, so those segments were excluded. Because counts were too low, seventeen rarely observed V segments, including chromosome 9 orphons, were excluded from the earlier analysis of about 500 of the donors. In a later analysis, HLA-associated TCR beta chains showed more clonal expansion and lower generation probabilities than non-associated chains that were equally common. Across donors, most TCR sequences were observed very rarely, whereas some public TCRs were present in many individuals. Linkage disequilibrium might explain the correlated functional status among segregating V segments, but an unknown experimental factor could not be excluded. Cytomegalovirus status was reported to be diagnosed by the classifier with high specificity and sensitivity in both the original and validation cohorts. In a later analysis, over 15,000 TCR beta sequences were associated with specific HLA alleles at a false discovery rate of 0.05. An earlier analysis of approximately 530 of the donors showed that most TCR beta V segments appeared in productive rearrangements either about 87% or about 30% of the time, which broadly matched IMGT annotations. A few of the identified cytomegalovirus-associated TCR beta chains were confirmed in vitro to be specific for cytomegalovirus antigens. It was suggested by the authors that the approach could potentially be generalized to other disease states and immunological phenotypes. In a later analysis, TCR association rates were found to vary across HLA loci, with the most associated TCRs seen for DRB1 alleles and the fewest for HLA-C alleles. A further reported finding was that TCR beta sequences accurately predicted the HLA-A and HLA-B alleles for most subjects in the first cohort. An association between a missense DCLRE1C variant and V-gene and J-gene trimming of TCR beta chains was found in a later genetic analysis and replicated in an independent cohort. The study listed 164 TCR beta chains as associated with cytomegalovirus. A cluster of highly shared sequence variants was judged likely to be a technical artifact of the sequencing pipeline. The only immune exposure information available for the cohort was CMV serostatus.

The germline V end is reduced by 6 bases and the J end by 3 bases; junction bases left unmatched: 1. The CDR3 goes from the cysteine to the phenylalanine over 13 residues. Only the CDR3 part of the read is kept: 39 bases, read in frame from the first base. The germline V gene (reference sequence) specifies MNHEY as CDR1 and SMNVEV as CDR2. The library was built by means of the immunoSEQ multiplex PCR assay. For the multiplex PCR, a mixture combining 60 forward primers for TCR Vbeta segments and 13 reverse primers for TCR Jbeta segments was used. Amplification of the CDR3 region of rearranged TCR beta genes was performed with a multiplex PCR assay on genomic DNA. On the Illumina HiSeq System, the amplified TCR beta libraries were sequenced as 87-base-pair reads. The paper's data handling went like this. Across the 640 or so repertoires, a later analysis counted about 81 million unique TCR beta chains, about 10 million of which were shared by at least two donors. Raw reads were error-corrected and collapsed into unique sequences by a nearest-neighbor algorithm in which closely related sequences were merged to remove PCR and sequencing errors. To assign V, D and J gene segments, CDR3 sequences were aligned to IMGT reference sequences. For a sequence to be retained, at least a six-nucleotide match to both a V gene segment and a J gene segment was required. Rearrangements were called productive when the CDR3 lacked stop codons and stayed in frame with V and J; all others were non-productive. Following IMGT convention, CDR3 was defined as the stretch from the second conserved V-encoded cysteine to the conserved J-encoded phenylalanine. The earlier analysis of approximately 500 of the donors excluded sequences that lacked an unambiguous match to a single V gene segment. An earlier analysis of over 450 of the donors classified V segments as functional when productive rearrangements were above 56.7% and as segregating when the standard deviation between donors was above 5%. A statistical classification framework was built to diagnose cytomegalovirus status from the catalog of TCR beta chain sequences. A later analysis assigned V and J genes by comparing TCR nucleotide sequences with IMGT/GENE-DB human TR gene sequences. Using the TCRdist pipeline, a later analysis assigned CDR3 sequences along with most-parsimonious VDJ recombination scenarios. In a later analysis, each TCR beta chain was defined by its CDR3 amino acid sequence together with its V-gene family, and reads without a unique V-gene family were excluded. As a way to deal with suspected cross-contamination and a sequencing artifact, a later analysis dropped approximately 590 nucleotide sequences that were highly shared and had low generation probability. For each public chain, a later analysis derived a clonal expansion index from normalized ranks of inferred template counts within each repertoire. A later analysis computed generation probabilities with a VDJ recombination model fitted to out-of-frame rearrangements, and checked the results against IGoR. A later analysis scored TCR-TCR, TCR-HLA and TCR-CMV co-occurrence with hypergeometric tests, applying a repertoire-size bias correction to TCR pairs. To estimate false discovery rates, a later analysis permuted the HLA or CMV assignments 20 times. In a later analysis, co-occurring TCRs were grouped using DBSCAN, and TCRdist sequence similarity was added for clustering within HLA-allele-positive subsets. Co-occurrence clustering excluded repertoires with fewer than 30,000 or more than 120,000 public chains, plus five with anomalous nucleotide sharing. Not all clones reach the TCRdb copy of this immuneACCESS table, which keeps in-frame sequences only. Checked studies attribute under half of the gap to unresolved V genes and leave the rest unexplained. That table furnishes V, J and clone size, whereas the DNA furnished D and trimming. This sample is represented by 90,000 to 100,000 clones; roughly a tenth of them were singletons. The top ten constitute around 4.9% of the sample.

The cohort comprised several hundred healthy bone marrow donors. Cohort members were all nominally healthy when sampled, although unrecorded immune exposures were likely present. The donor was CMV seropositive and belonged to the group of 250 to 300 seropositive cohort members. A peripheral blood sample was provided by each donor, and peripheral blood mononuclear cells were used for TCR beta sequencing. Genomic DNA extraction from the blood cell samples was performed with the Qiagen DNeasy Blood Extraction Kit. The sequence joins TRBV27 to TRBJ2-7, and TRBD2 aligns with 11 junction nucleotides. Sequenced: PBMCs. This sequence originates from a man aged 45 to 65 in good health and CMV-seropositive. CDR3 loop: CASRLAGGYEQYF. The bases read TGTGCCAGCAGGCTAGCGGGAGGCTACGAGCAGTACTTC.